One T cell receptor beta chain is described in this entry. The source of the sample is a study of blood T cell repertoires in COVID-19. Turning to the study itself: Samples taken during acute and convalescent COVID-19 were collected in the United States, Italy and Spain.

Original data processing: How many nucleated cells were present was estimated from reference gene primer amplification. Assay: immunoSEQ multiplex PCR; the TCRdb copy retains only in-frame clones and omits some. The V and J calls and clone size were taken over from that table, and D and trimming were inferred from the DNA. The sample includes about 94,000 clones, about four fifths seen only once; the top ten take around 6.9%. This clonotype was obtained from a man between 60 and 70 years old with acute or convalescent COVID-19. Sequenced sample: peripheral blood.

CDR3 sequence: CASSSPGQGRSPLHF. In nucleotides, the CDR3 is TGCGCCAGCAGCTCACCGGGACAGGGACGCTCACCCCTCCACTTT. The chain links TRBV5-1 to TRBJ1-6, with 9 bases fitting TRBD1. Unmatched junction bases numbered 8, after V lost 3 bases and J lost 10 bases. The CDR3 has 15 amino acids. Germline V gene data show CDR1 as SGHRS and CDR2 as YFSETQ.